This TCR beta chain was sequenced for a study of shared clonotypes between healthy human individuals. Together with CD45RO+ cells, CCR7-negative CD45RA+ TemRA cells were included in CD8 memory. The germline CDR1 and CDR2 sequences are LNHDA and SQIVND (reference sequence). CDR3 length: 13 residues. V dropped 3 bases and J dropped 3 bases, with 9 bases sitting between them. The data were produced by immunoSEQ multiplex PCR, yet TCRdb's version contains in-frame clones alone and is incomplete. The table includes fewer than 850,000 clones, 90% detected once. As concerns this clone: Its antigen is currently unknown. Other DNA sequences within the sample encode an identical CDR3.

The study's findings and limits: In having few donors, the study represented limited genetic and exposure-history diversity.

The sequencing input was memory CD8+ T cells from PBMCs. Indicated subset: CD45RO+ cells pooled with CCR7-negative TemRA cells. This clonotype was obtained from a man younger than 30 in good health. Some clones in this sample may be carry-over from other donors' samples. The chain couples TRBV19 to TRBJ2-7; a possible D gene is TRBD1 (5 bases). For the CDR3, the DNA is TGTGCCAGTAGTATCAGGGAAGGCTACGAGCAGTACTTC. It encodes CASSIREGYEQYF.